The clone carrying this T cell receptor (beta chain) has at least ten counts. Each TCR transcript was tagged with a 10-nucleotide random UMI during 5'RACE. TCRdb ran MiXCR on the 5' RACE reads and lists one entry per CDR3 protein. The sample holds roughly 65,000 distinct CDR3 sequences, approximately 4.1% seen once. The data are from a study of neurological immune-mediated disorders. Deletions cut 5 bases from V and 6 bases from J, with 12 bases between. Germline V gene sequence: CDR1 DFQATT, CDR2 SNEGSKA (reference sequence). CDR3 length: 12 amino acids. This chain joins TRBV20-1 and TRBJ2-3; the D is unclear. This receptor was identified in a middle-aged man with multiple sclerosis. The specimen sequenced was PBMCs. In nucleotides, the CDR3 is TGCAGTGCTGGGCGTAATTGGGATACGCAGTATTTT. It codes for CSAGRNWDTQYF.